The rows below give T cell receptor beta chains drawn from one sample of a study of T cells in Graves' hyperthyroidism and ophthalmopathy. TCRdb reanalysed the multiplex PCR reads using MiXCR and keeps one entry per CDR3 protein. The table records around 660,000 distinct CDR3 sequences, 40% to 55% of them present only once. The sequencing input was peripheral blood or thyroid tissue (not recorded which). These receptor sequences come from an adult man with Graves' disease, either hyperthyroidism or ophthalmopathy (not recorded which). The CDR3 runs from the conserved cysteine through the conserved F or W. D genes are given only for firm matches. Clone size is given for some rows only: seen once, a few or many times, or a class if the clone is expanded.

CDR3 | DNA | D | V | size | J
CATKEVAQKLFF | TGCGCCACCAAGGAGGTGGCCCAAAAACTGTTTTTT | NA | TRBV5-1 | NA | TRBJ1-4
CSASPAGNTIYF | TGCAGTGCTAGTCCGGCCGGAAACACCATATATTTT | NA | TRBV20-1 | few | TRBJ1-3
CASSLGADNYGYTF | TGCGCCAGCAGCTTGGGGGCGGATAACTATGGCTACACCTTC | NA | TRBV5-1 | NA | TRBJ1-2
CASSLFSGSYQETQYF | TGTGCCAGCAGCCTTTTTAGCGGGTCCTACCAAGAGACCCAGTACTTC | TRBD2 | TRBV7-2 | NA | TRBJ2-5
CASSLVPGGNSPLHF | TGTGCCAGCAGTTTAGTGCCAGGGGGCAATTCACCCCTCCACTTT | TRBD1 | TRBV7-4 | NA | TRBJ1-6
CSVGTSGRAHEQYF | TGCAGCGTAGGTACTAGCGGGAGGGCCCACGAGCAGTACTTC | TRBD2 | TRBV29-1 | many | TRBJ2-7
CASSLLSRLTETQYF | TGTGCCAGCAGCTTACTGAGCCGGTTGACAGAGACCCAGTACTTC | NA | TRBV7-8 | few | TRBJ2-5
CSVVRGTGGSYGYTF | TGCAGCGTTGTGAGAGGGACAGGGGGCAGCTATGGCTACACCTTC | TRBD1 | TRBV29-1 | once | TRBJ1-2
CASRQGPNSPLHF | TGTGCCAGCAGACAGGGACCCAATTCACCCCTCCACTTT | NA | TRBV2 | NA | TRBJ1-6
CASSEKAGATYEQYF | TGTGCCAGCAGTGAAAAGGCGGGGGCCACCTACGAGCAGTACTTC | NA | TRBV25-1 | once | TRBJ2-7
CASGTGTGLNQPQHF | TGTGCCAGCGGCACCGGGACAGGCCTTAATCAGCCCCAGCATTTT | TRBD1 | TRBV5-5 | NA | TRBJ1-5
CASSFTKALTDEAFF | TGTGCCAGCAGTTTCACCAAGGCCCTTACTGATGAAGCTTTCTTT | NA | TRBV7-9 | NA | TRBJ1-1
CSRVTQGTQPQHF | TGCAGCAGAGTGACACAGGGGACTCAGCCCCAGCATTTT | TRBD1 | TRBV29-1 | once | TRBJ1-5
CASSQDVGFNSPLHF | TGTGCCAGCAGCCAAGACGTAGGGTTTAATTCACCCCTCCACTTT | NA | TRBV3-1 | NA | TRBJ1-6
CASSLFAGEKLLF | TGTGCCAGCAGCTTATTCGCGGGGGAAAAACTGCTTTTT | NA | TRBV7-6 | NA | TRBJ1-4
CASSWTGERKLFF | TGTGCCAGCAGTTGGACAGGGGAACGAAAACTGTTTTTT | TRBD1 | TRBV5-5 | few | TRBJ1-4
CAISEQRGTNEQFF | TGTGCCATCAGTGAACAGAGGGGGACTAATGAGCAGTTCTTC | NA | TRBV10-3 | NA | TRBJ2-1
CASSPTGGWAYEQYF | TGTGCCAGCAGTCCGACAGGCGGATGGGCCTACGAGCAGTACTTC | NA | TRBV5-6 | NA | TRBJ2-7
CASSLVGDPLYGYTF | TGTGCCAGCAGCTTAGTAGGGGACCCCCTCTATGGCTACACCTTC | NA | TRBV7-2 | NA | TRBJ1-2
CASRERLPNTEAFF | TGTGCCAGCAGAGAGAGGCTACCGAACACTGAAGCTTTCTTT | NA | TRBV2 | once | TRBJ1-1
CASNVVKLGSNQPQHF | TGTGCCAGCAACGTGGTGAAATTGGGTAGCAATCAGCCCCAGCATTTT | NA | TRBV11-2 | NA | TRBJ1-5
CAFGTPPFYEQYF | TGTGCTTTCGGGACACCCCCATTCTACGAGCAGTACTTC | NA | TRBV2 | NA | TRBJ2-7
CSGGSGGPSYEQYF | TGCAGCGGGGGTAGCGGGGGGCCTTCCTACGAGCAGTACTTC | TRBD2 | TRBV20-1 | few | TRBJ2-7
CASSVLRGSGVQPQHF | TGTGCCAGTAGTGTGTTGAGGGGGTCGGGGGTTCAGCCCCAGCATTTT | NA | TRBV19 | few | TRBJ1-5
CASSDPTEAFF | TGTGCCAGCAGTGACCCCACTGAAGCTTTCTTT | NA | TRBV2 | many | TRBJ1-1
CASRPQQAGEQYF | TGTGCCAGCAGGCCACAACAGGCGGGCGAGCAGTACTTC | NA | TRBV6-5 | NA | TRBJ2-7
CSAPSPGQGAFGYTF | TGCAGCGCTCCCTCGCCGGGACAGGGGGCTTTTGGCTACACCTTC | TRBD1 | TRBV29-1 | NA | TRBJ1-2
CASNQTHNYGYTF | TGTGCCAGCAACCAGACACATAACTATGGCTACACCTTC | NA | TRBV2 | NA | TRBJ1-2
CASSISAGEGAYEQYF | TGTGCCAGTAGTATATCGGCGGGAGAGGGTGCCTACGAGCAGTACTTC | TRBD2 | TRBV19 | NA | TRBJ2-7
CAIRDGTRDFSF | TGTGCCATCAGGGATGGAACACGGGATTTTTCCTTC | NA | TRBV10-3 | NA | TRBJ2-7
CAWSAPGGGYSPLHF | TGTGCCTGGAGTGCCCCAGGGGGCGGGTATTCACCCCTCCACTTT | TRBD1 | TRBV7-2 | NA | TRBJ1-6
CSVEDNYGYTF | TGCAGCGTTGAAGATAACTATGGCTACACCTTC | NA | TRBV29-1 | many | TRBJ1-2
CASSYSSRGRAEQYF | TGTGCCAGCAGTTACTCGAGCAGGGGGCGGGCCGAGCAGTACTTC | TRBD1 | TRBV6-5 | NA | TRBJ2-7
CSVALGRTVLGTEAFF | TGCAGCGTTGCCTTAGGGAGGACCGTGTTGGGCACTGAAGCTTTCTTT | NA | TRBV29-1 | many | TRBJ1-1
CASSFNSGSVSYEQYF | TGTGCCAGCAGCTTTAATAGCGGGAGTGTGTCCTACGAGCAGTACTTC | TRBD2 | TRBV7-2 | NA | TRBJ2-7
CASSKGVRNYGYTF | TGTGCCAGTAGTAAGGGAGTAAGAAACTATGGCTACACCTTC | NA | TRBV19 | NA | TRBJ1-2
CSLRTGLLYGYTF | TGCAGCTTGCGGACAGGGCTCCTCTATGGCTACACCTTC | TRBD1 | TRBV29-1 | NA | TRBJ1-2
CAREDGPKAEAFF | TGTGCTAGAGAGGACGGGCCCAAGGCTGAAGCTTTCTTT | NA | TRBV5-3 | NA | TRBJ1-1
CATRRGRTGNTEAFF | TGTGCCACCAGGAGAGGTCGGACAGGGAACACTGAAGCTTTCTTT | TRBD1 | TRBV15 | NA | TRBJ1-1
CASLPGTGAYEQYF | TGTGCCAGCCTACCCGGGACAGGGGCCTACGAGCAGTACTTC | TRBD1 | TRBV19 | NA | TRBJ2-7
CASSGQTEREVETQYF | TGTGCCAGCAGTGGACAAACTGAGCGGGAGGTGGAGACCCAGTACTTC | TRBD2 | TRBV6-1 | NA | TRBJ2-5
CATSAGAATNEKLFF | TGTGCCACCAGTGCAGGCGCGGCAACTAATGAAAAACTGTTTTTT | NA | TRBV24-1 | NA | TRBJ1-4
CASSREQGTSPLHF | TGTGCCAGCAGTCGAGAACAGGGGACCTCACCCCTCCACTTT | TRBD1 | TRBV7-9 | many | TRBJ1-6
CSAGLSNEKLFF | TGCAGTGCTGGACTGTCTAATGAAAAACTGTTTTTT | NA | TRBV20-1 | many | TRBJ1-4
CAISEPGLAGGRYEQYF | TGTGCCATCAGTGAGCCGGGACTAGCGGGGGGGCGATACGAGCAGTACTTC | TRBD2 | TRBV10-3 | NA | TRBJ2-7
CATSLQGQHQPQHF | TGTGCCACCAGTCTCCAGGGTCAACATCAGCCCCAGCATTTT | NA | TRBV24-1 | many | TRBJ1-5
CSAYLAGGETQYF | TGCAGTGCTTATCTGGCCGGGGGCGAGACCCAGTACTTC | NA | TRBV20-1 | few | TRBJ2-5
CSTRDLYQETQYF | TGCAGTACTAGGGACCTGTACCAAGAGACCCAGTACTTC | NA | TRBV20-1 | NA | TRBJ2-5
CSATSAGGEDGYTF | TGCAGTGCTACCTCGGCAGGCGGGGAAGATGGCTACACCTTC | NA | TRBV20-1 | NA | TRBJ1-2
CASSLVGRSTGELFF | TGTGCCAGCAGCTTGGTGGGGAGGAGTACCGGGGAGCTGTTTTTT | NA | TRBV7-9 | NA | TRBJ2-2
CASSGQGRTNYGYTF | TGTGCCAGTAGCGGACAGGGAAGGACTAACTATGGCTACACCTTC | TRBD1 | TRBV19 | NA | TRBJ1-2
CSARDSHSNNSPLHF | TGCAGTGCTAGAGATAGTCACAGTAATAATTCACCCCTCCACTTT | NA | TRBV20-1 | NA | TRBJ1-6
CASSREDRPNTEAFF | TGTGCCAGCAGCCGGGAGGACAGGCCGAACACTGAAGCTTTCTTT | TRBD1 | TRBV2 | few | TRBJ1-1
CASSWGQGPGEQYF | TGTGCCAGCAGCTGGGGACAGGGGCCGGGAGAGCAGTACTTC | TRBD1 | TRBV14 | NA | TRBJ2-5
CACDGQGYNYGYTF | TGTGCCTGCGACGGACAGGGGTATAACTATGGCTACACCTTC | TRBD1 | TRBV12-3/TRBV12-4 | few | TRBJ1-2
CASSRTGVAYEQYF | TGTGCCAGCAGTAGGACAGGGGTGGCCTACGAGCAGTACTTC | TRBD1 | TRBV7-8 | many | TRBJ2-7
CASSRQVLATNEKLFF | TGTGCCAGCAGTCGACAAGTCCTTGCAACTAATGAAAAACTGTTTTTT | NA | TRBV6-5 | NA | TRBJ1-4
CASSWQGARYGYTF | TGCGCCAGCAGCTGGCAAGGGGCCCGCTATGGCTACACCTTC | NA | TRBV5-1 | NA | TRBJ1-2